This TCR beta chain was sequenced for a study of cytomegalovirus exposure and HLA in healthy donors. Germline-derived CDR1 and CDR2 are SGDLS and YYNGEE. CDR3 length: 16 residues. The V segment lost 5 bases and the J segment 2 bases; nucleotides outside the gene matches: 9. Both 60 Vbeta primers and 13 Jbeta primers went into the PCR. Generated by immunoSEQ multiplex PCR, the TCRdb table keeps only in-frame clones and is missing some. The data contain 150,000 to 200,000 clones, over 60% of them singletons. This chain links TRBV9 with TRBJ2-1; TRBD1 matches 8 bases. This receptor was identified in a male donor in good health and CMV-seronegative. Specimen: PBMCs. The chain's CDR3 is CASRPETGEAYNEQFF. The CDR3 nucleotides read TGTGCCAGCAGACCAGAGACAGGGGAGGCCTACAATGAGCAGTTCTTC.